This T cell receptor (beta chain) was obtained from a study of T-cell memory formation after mild COVID-19. 5'RACE with constant-segment primers built TCRalpha and TCRbeta cDNA libraries with UMIs. TCRdb reprocessed the 5' RACE reads with MiXCR, giving one entry per CDR3 protein. The sample records about 170,000 distinct CDR3 sequences, 10% to 15% being singletons. The germline CDR1 and CDR2 sequences are MNHNS and SASEGT. Losses at the gene ends were 6 bases for V and 2 bases for J; bases not matched to a gene: 5. CDR3 length equals 15 residues. Overall study findings and caveats: The finding that pre-infection memory included some responding clones suggested that cross-reactive memory joined. CD4+ contracting clones were mainly CM and EM; CD8+ ones, EMRA. While clones contracting from day 15 to 85 were balanced between CD4 and CD8, later expanders leaned CD4+.

There are a few counts of this clonotype. Its antigen is undetermined. The clonotype originates from a man aged 18 to 29 who had mild COVID-19 (a few samples of this study predate the infection). Cell type and time point are not known. The J gene is TRBJ1-2, the V gene TRBV6-1, with 11 bases matching TRBD1. Sequencing input: PBMCs or a T cell subset sorted from them (not recorded which). The CDR3 protein is CASRLGQGANYGYTF. CDR3 nucleotide sequence: TGTGCCAGCAGATTAGGACAGGGGGCGAACTATGGCTACACCTTC.